This T cell receptor (beta chain) came from a study of CD8 T cells in Susac syndrome. From germline, CDR1 is MNHEY and CDR2 SMNVEV (reference sequence). V was cut by 3 bases and J by 8 bases, with 16 bases left in between. This CDR3 spans 14 amino acids. With random hexamers, roughly 0.45 to 1 ug RNA was reverse transcribed. TCRdb itself ran the immunoSEQ multiplex PCR reads through MiXCR, one entry per CDR3 protein. The table lists 80,000 or so distinct CDR3 sequences, about 96% of them singletons. Material for sequencing was CD8+ T cells from PBMCs. This clonotype was obtained from a human donor with Susac syndrome. The rearrangement joins TRBV27 to TRBJ1-2; D might be TRBD1 (6 bases). This CDR3 is CASSFRGWRDGYTF. CDR3 nucleotides: TGTGCCAGCAGTTTCAGGGGCTGGAGGGACGGCTACACCTTC.